This T cell receptor (beta chain) appears in the sequencing data of a study of vaccination and CD4 T cells after COVID-19. Study-level information: SARS-CoV-2 had been detected by nasal swab PCR in convalescent patients; about 10 were mild, one severe.

The sample holds a few counts of this clonotype. Its antigen is unknown. The V end was cut by 0 bases, the J end by 5 bases, with 4 bases between. CDR1 and CDR2 from the germline V gene are DFQATT and SNEGSKA (reference sequence). The CDR3 length is 11 residues. Oncomine TCR Beta short-read sequencing was applied to DNA from cultured CD4+ T cells. It was from cultured CD4+ T cells that genomic DNA was extracted. A single record per CDR3 protein comes from TCRdb applying MiXCR to the PCR reads. The sample lists tens of thousands of distinct CDR3 sequences; roughly 27% were seen once. Regarding time point: late sampling 161 to 241 days after vaccination in a few convalescent patients. Stated treatment: approximately 10-day PBMC culture with coronavirus spike peptide pools or control peptides (ViraFEST assay).

The rearrangement joins TRBV20-1 to TRBJ2-5; D uncertain. The material was CD4+ T cells from blood, cultured in vitro, obtained about 7 months after SARS-CoV-2 vaccination. The clonotype originates from a human donor who had recovered from COVID-19. The DNA of the CDR3 is TGCAGTGCTAGAGATTACGAGACCCAGTACTTC. This translates into CSARDYETQYF.